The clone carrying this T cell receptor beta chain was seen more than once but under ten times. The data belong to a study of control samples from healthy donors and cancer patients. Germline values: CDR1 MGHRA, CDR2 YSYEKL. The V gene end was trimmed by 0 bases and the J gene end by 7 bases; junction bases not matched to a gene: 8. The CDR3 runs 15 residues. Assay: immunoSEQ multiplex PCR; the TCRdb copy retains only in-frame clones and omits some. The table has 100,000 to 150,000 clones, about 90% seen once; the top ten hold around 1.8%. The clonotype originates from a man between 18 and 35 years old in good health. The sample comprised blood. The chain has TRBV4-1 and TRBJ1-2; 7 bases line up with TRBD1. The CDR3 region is CASSQDNLGGSGYTF. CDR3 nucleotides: TGCGCCAGCAGCCAAGATAACTTAGGGGGCTCTGGCTACACCTTC.